This T cell receptor (beta chain) was documented in a study of response to subunit inactivated influenza vaccine. In germline, CDR1 is WSHSY, CDR2 SAAADI. Trimming removed 3 bases from V and 4 bases from J, with 16 bases in between. The CDR3 is 16 amino acids. TCRdb analysed the RT-PCR reads with MiXCR anew, one entry per CDR3 protein. Of more than 450,000 distinct CDR3 sequences in the sample, over 9% were seen once. This clonotype was picked up a small number of times. The sample was also linked to a second study, of T cells expressing NK-cell markers. That work states: TCR beta cDNA was made by 5'RACE template switching with UMIs. The authors derived TCR beta repertoires from sorted CD3+CD56+NKG2C+, CD3+CD56+NKG2C- and CD3+CD56-NKG2C+ T cells. One of the eight sequenced donors was seronegative, whereas the other seven were HCMV-seropositive. Sorting in several experiments was restricted by an anti-gamma-delta TCR antibody to alpha-beta TCR T cells. The contribution of dominant NKG2C+ clonotypes to CD8+ T cells in several donors was roughly 1.0-7.5%.

Sequencing used PBMCs from blood, obtained on the day of vaccination. The V call is TRBV10-2, the J call TRBJ2-1; D not certain. The receptor comes from a man aged 50-59 years who received an inactivated influenza vaccine. The CDR3 is CASSEDGRTLYNEQFF. DNA for the CDR3: TGCGCCAGCAGTGAAGACGGCAGGACCCTATACAATGAGCAGTTCTTC.